The entry that follows covers one TCR beta chain sequence. Its antigen is currently unknown. The data originate from a study of cytomegalovirus exposure and HLA in healthy donors. All donors participated as healthy donors of bone marrow. PCR involved 60 Vbeta and 13 Jbeta primers. The protocol was immunoSEQ multiplex PCR, while the TCRdb copy is restricted to in-frame clones and leaves out a portion. The data contain approximately 120,000 clones, approximately 85% of them singletons. Overall study findings and caveats: A previous analysis found most TCR beta V segments productive roughly 87% or roughly 30% of the time.

Per the germline V gene, CDR1 is MNHEY and CDR2 is SVGAGI. With 5 bases clipped from V and 5 bases from J, the junction kept 8 bases outside the gene matches. The CDR3 runs 15 residues. The source material was PBMCs. The chain has TRBV6-5 and TRBJ2-2, with 7 bases matching TRBD2. The TCR sequence derives from a woman younger than 45 in good health and CMV-seropositive. CDR3 bases: TGTGCCAGCAGTCCCCTAGGGAGGGGTACCGGGGAGCTGTTTTTT. Amino acid sequence: CASSPLGRGTGELFF.